This is a list of T cell receptor beta chains from one sample in a study of cytomegalovirus exposure and HLA in healthy donors. Sequencing used immunoSEQ multiplex PCR; TCRdb keeps in-frame clones, though not all of them. The repertoire table contains 90,000 to 150,000 clones. Sequencing was carried out using PBMCs. Receptor source: a man between 18 and 29 years old in good health and CMV-seronegative. Both conserved end residues are part of each CDR3. D genes are given only for firm matches.

TRBV6-5	-	TRBJ2-7	15	TGTGCCAGCAGTTACTCGCCAGGGGTTCCCTACGAGCAGTACTTC	CASSYSPGVPYEQYF
TRBV19	TRBD1	TRBJ2-2	14	TGTGCCGGACGACAGGGGTTGGGCACCGGGGAGCTGTTTTTT	CAGRQGLGTGELFF
TRBV19	-	TRBJ1-1	12	TGTGCCAGTACGTCAACAGTCACTGAAGCTTTCTTT	CASTSTVTEAFF
TRBV28	-	TRBJ1-3	12	TGTGCCAGCAGTTTCTCGGGAAACACCATATATTTT	CASSFSGNTIYF
TRBV28	TRBD1	TRBJ2-7	14	TGTGCCAGCAGTTTACAGGGGGCTTCCTACGAGCAGTACTTC	CASSLQGASYEQYF
TRBV27	-	TRBJ1-4	17	TGTGCCAGCAGTTTACGAGGCCCTAGCTGGGCTAATGAAAAACTGTTTTTT	CASSLRGPSWANEKLFF
TRBV7-9	TRBD1	TRBJ1-2	15	TGTGCCAGCAGCTTAGCGGGACAGGGAGAGTATGGCTACACCTTC	CASSLAGQGEYGYTF
TRBV7-9	-	TRBJ1-1	15	TGTGCCAGCAGCTTTCGAACACAGGGTCGGGCTGAAGCTTTCTTT	CASSFRTQGRAEAFF
TRBV5-1	-	TRBJ2-5	12	TGCGCCAGCAGCTTGGCTACGGAGACCCAGTACTTC	CASSLATETQYF
TRBV29-1	-	TRBJ2-3	14	TGCACCTGGGGGGGGGCTAAGAGCACAGATACGCAGTATTTT	CTWGGAKSTDTQYF